This TCR beta chain comes out of a study of blood T cells in healthy people across ages. Trimming pared 0 bases from V and 13 bases from J, leaving 13 bases between. CDR1 is DFQATT, CDR2 SNEGSKA, per germline (reference sequence). The CDR3 covers 12 residues. This clonotype has at least ten counts. With a J-beta primer mix and a sample-barcoded 5' primer, a second PCR ran roughly 6 to 11 cycles. TCRdb reanalysed the 5' RACE reads using MiXCR and keeps one entry per CDR3 protein. The repertoire holds 900,000 to 950,000 distinct CDR3 sequences, with about 28% as singletons. In addition, the sample was reused for a study of T cells of mothers and their children. That paper adds: The search for persistent microchimeric T cell clones detected none.

This TCR came from a woman in her forties in good health. The chain uses TRBV20-1 and TRBJ2-1, with D possibly TRBD2 on 6 matching bases. The sequenced sample consisted of blood. The CDR3 here is CSAREPGTQQFF. DNA of the CDR3: TGCAGTGCTAGAGAACCGGGGACTCAACAGTTCTTC.